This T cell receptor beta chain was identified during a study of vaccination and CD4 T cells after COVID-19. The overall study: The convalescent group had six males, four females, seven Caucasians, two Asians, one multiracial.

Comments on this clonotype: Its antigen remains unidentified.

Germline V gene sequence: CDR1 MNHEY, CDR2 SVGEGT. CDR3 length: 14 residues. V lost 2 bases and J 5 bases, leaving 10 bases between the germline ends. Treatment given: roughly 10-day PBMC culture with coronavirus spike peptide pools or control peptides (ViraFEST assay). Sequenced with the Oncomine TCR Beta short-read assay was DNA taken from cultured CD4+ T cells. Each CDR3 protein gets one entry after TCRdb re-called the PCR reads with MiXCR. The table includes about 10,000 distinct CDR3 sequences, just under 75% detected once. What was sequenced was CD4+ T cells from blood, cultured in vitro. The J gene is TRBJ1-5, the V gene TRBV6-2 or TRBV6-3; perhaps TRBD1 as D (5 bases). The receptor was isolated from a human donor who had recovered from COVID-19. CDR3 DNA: TGTGCCAGCAGTTACGTCGGGGGACATCAGCCCCAGCATTTT. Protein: CASSYVGGHQPQHF.